In this sample, the clone carrying this TCR beta chain turned up once. Its antigen is not identified. As diagnostic evidence, clinical symptoms, serum thyroxine, TRAb, thyroid ultrasound and orbital computed tomography were relied upon. The record originates from a study of Graves' ophthalmopathy and Graves' hyperthyroidism. Findings of the study overall: Blood was where most expanded thyroid clonotypes above 0.001 frequency also turned up. The model's prediction of ophthalmopathy progression had around 70% sensitivity and roughly 77% specificity.

The CDR3 loop spans 16 amino acids. V was cut by 5 bases and J by 6 bases, with 17 bases left in between. Germline CDR1 reads MGHDK; CDR2 reads SYGVNS. Amplified TCR beta CDR3 regions were obtained using RNA transcripts as template. The first round was an RT-PCR with HTBI primers, and the second round was a multiplex PCR. Using its own MiXCR run on the multiplex PCR reads, TCRdb lists one record per CDR3 protein. The sample includes 740,000 or so distinct CDR3 sequences, approximately 40% of them seen just once. Sequencing input: peripheral blood. The chain couples TRBV25-1 to TRBJ1-6, with unresolved D. The source is an adult man with Graves' ophthalmopathy. CDR3 sequence reads: CASSYLRPGSNSPLHF. The CDR3, as DNA: TGTGCCAGCAGTTATTTACGACCCGGGAGTAATTCACCCCTCCACTTT.